This T cell receptor (beta chain) was sequenced in a study of blood T cell repertoires in COVID-19. About the research overall: Material from acute and convalescent COVID-19 was sourced from the United States, Italy and Spain.

Original analysis: For nucleated cells, counts were estimated from reference gene primer amplification. Sequencing used immunoSEQ multiplex PCR; TCRdb keeps in-frame clones, though not all of them. V, J and clone size reflect that table, while D and trimming were determined from the DNA. The sample lists about 180,000 clones; roughly 85% were seen once. This clone was seen only once. The germline gives CDR1 MNHEY, CDR2 SVGEGT. This CDR3 has 16 amino acids. The V segment lost 3 bases and the J segment 5 bases; nucleotides outside the gene matches: 9. This chain joins TRBV6-2 or TRBV6-3 and TRBJ2-7; the match to TRBD1 covers 11 bases. Sequencing was performed on peripheral blood. The receptor was derived from a man between 60 and 70 years old with acute or convalescent COVID-19. The CDR3 is CASSYHRDRGAHEQYF. For the CDR3, the DNA is TGTGCCAGCAGTTATCACCGGGACAGGGGGGCCCACGAGCAGTACTTC.